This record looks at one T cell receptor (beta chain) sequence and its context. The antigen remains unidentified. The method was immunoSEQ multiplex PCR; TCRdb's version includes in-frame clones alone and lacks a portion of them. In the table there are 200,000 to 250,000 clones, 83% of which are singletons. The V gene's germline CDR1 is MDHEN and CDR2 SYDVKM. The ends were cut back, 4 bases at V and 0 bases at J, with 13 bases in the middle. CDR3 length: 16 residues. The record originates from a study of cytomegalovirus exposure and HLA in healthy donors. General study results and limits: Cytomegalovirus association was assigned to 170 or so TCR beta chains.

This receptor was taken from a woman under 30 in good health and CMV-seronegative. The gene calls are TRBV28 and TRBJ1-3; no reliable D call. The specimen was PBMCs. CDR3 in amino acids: CASSSSGPLSGNTIYF. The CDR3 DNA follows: TGTGCCAGCAGTTCCTCGGGCCCGCTCTCTGGAAACACCATATATTTT.